The next 10 T cell receptor beta chains were all read from a single sample in a study of CD4 and CD8 cells across lung adenocarcinoma regions. Each CDR3 protein is one row after TCRdb ran MiXCR on the PCR reads. Among several thousand distinct CDR3 sequences listed, around 43% were seen once. The sequencing input was CD4+ T cells from the margin of a lung tumor. All receptors come from a male donor with lung adenocarcinoma. The CD4 and CD8 labels of this study may be unreliable.

This clonotype was picked up many times. V is TRBV6-1 and J is TRBJ1-1; D is perhaps TRBD1 (5 bases). The CDR3 contains 12 residues. Deletions cut 8 bases from V and 2 bases from J, with 9 bases between. In germline, CDR1 is MNHNS, CDR2 SASEGT. The CDR3 spells CASGTGNTEAFF. For the CDR3, the DNA is TGTGCCAGCGGGACGGGAAACACTGAAGCTTTCTTT.

Note on this clonotype: One end of the junction varies from germline; a read error may be responsible. CDR3 sequence reads: CAGKWGREQDTQYF. In nucleotides, the CDR3 is TGTGCGGGCAAGTGGGGCAGGGAGCAAGATACCCAGTACTTC. The rearrangement joins TRBV10-3 to TRBJ2-5; either TRBD1 or TRBD2 may fit D (5 bases each). The germline gives CDR1 ENHRY, CDR2 SYGVKD. The CDR3 is made up of 14 amino acids.

This clonotype was seen many times. A much more abundant neighbour one base away suggests this may be a read error. This sequence joins TRBV6-1 and TRBJ2-5; TRBD2 agrees at 8 bases. Germline CDR1 reads MNHNS; CDR2 reads SASEGT. With V trimmed by 8 bases and J by 5 bases, 25 bases remained unmatched. CDR3 length: 19 residues. The CDR3 protein is CASGGGGRGARLWGETQYF. The CDR3 nucleotides are TGTGCCAGCGGGGGGGGGGGGCGGGGGGCACGTCTGTGGGGCGAGACCCAGTACTTC.

The rearrangement uses TRBV12-3 or TRBV12-4 and TRBJ2-3; no clear D. The DNA end is more similar to TRBJ2-7, so the J call may be wrong. This CDR3 is built from 12 residues. The CDR3 coding sequence is TGTGCCAGCAGTCCAGGCGCAGATGAGCAGTACTTC. Its protein product is CASSPGADEQYF.

In its sample, this clonotype was seen many times. This chain joins TRBV6-1 and TRBJ2-7; tentatively, D is TRBD2 (5 bases). Trimming left V 2 bases short and J 2 bases short, with 7 bases between. CDR3 size: 13 residues. Germline lookup yields CDR1 MNHNS and CDR2 SASEGT. The CDR3 nucleotides are TGTGCCAGCAGTGAATTCGGGACCTACGAGCAGTACTTC. It codes for CASSEFGTYEQYF.

The chain has TRBV6-5 and TRBJ1-1; D possibly corresponds to TRBD1 (5 bases). Trimming shortened V by 0 bases and J by 1 base, and 6 bases separated the two germline ends. CDR1 and CDR2 from the germline V gene are MNHEY and SVGAGI. This CDR3 spans 14 amino acids. The DNA for the CDR3 is TGTGCCAGCAGTTACTCAGACAGGAACACTGAAGCTTTCTTT. This gives the protein CASSYSDRNTEAFF.

The CDR3 DNA follows: TGTGCCAGCAGTTACGGAGGCGATGAGCAGTTCTTC. Protein: CASSYGGDEQFF. This rearrangement joins TRBV6-5 to TRBJ2-1, with a possible D match to TRBD2 (5 bases). V lost 2 bases, J lost 8 bases, and 7 bases lay in between. There are 12 residues in the CDR3. Germline V lookup: CDR1 MNHEY, CDR2 SVGAGI.

This clonotype is labeled as medium-sized (0.01 to 0.1%). The rearrangement uses TRBV6-1 and TRBJ1-1; 12 nucleotides agree with TRBD1. The ends lost 6 bases at V and 4 bases at J; junction bases unmatched: 9. This CDR3 has 16 residues. The germline CDR1 and CDR2 sequences are MNHNS and SASEGT. The CDR3 is CASSRGTGGRGTEAFF. The CDR3 coding sequence is TGTGCCAGCAGCCGGGGGACAGGGGGCAGAGGCACTGAAGCTTTCTTT.

A remark on this clonotype: This sequence may be a read error, since a much larger clone differs from it by one base. This rearrangement joins TRBV5-1 to TRBJ2-5; TRBD2 aligns across 15 bases. Germline CDR1 is SGHRS and CDR2 is YFSETQ. This CDR3 spans 16 amino acids. After removal of 4 bases from V and 11 bases from J, the junction contained 12 bases not matched to a gene. The CDR3 here is CASSARTSGGANEQYF. Written as DNA, the CDR3 is TGCGCCAGCAGCGCCCGGACTAGCGGGGGGGCCAATGAGCAGTACTTC.

This clonotype occurred a few times. The chain couples TRBV14 to TRBJ2-1; 14 nucleotides line up with TRBD2. The ends lost 4 bases at V and 2 bases at J; junction bases unmatched: 4. This CDR3 is 17 amino acids long. Germline V lookup: CDR1 SGHDN, CDR2 FVKESK. This CDR3 is CASSPPGLAGAYNEQFF. The DNA of the CDR3 is TGTGCCAGCAGCCCTCCGGGACTAGCGGGAGCCTACAATGAGCAGTTCTTC. Combining the CDR3 with reference TRBV14 and TRBJ2-1 gives the whole variable domain EAGVTQFPSHSVIEKGQTVTLRCDPISGHDNLYWYRRVMGKEIKFLLHFVKESKQDESGMPNNRFLAERTGGTYSTLKVQPAELEDSGVYFCASSPPGLAGAYNEQFFGPGTRLTVL.